Each of the 7 T cell receptor beta chains below was sequenced from the same sample in a study of spatial heterogeneity in lung cancer. Each CDR3 protein is one row after TCRdb ran MiXCR on the 5' RACE reads. The repertoire holds over 8,500 distinct CDR3 sequences, with roughly an eighth as singletons. No antigen is known for these receptors. Time point here: sample taken at primary tumor resection. Study observations and caveats: Counts that tracked tumor mutation counts were those of expanded intratumoral alpha and beta TCRs.

Sequencing used lung tumor tissue, obtained at surgery. The source is a male donor with early-stage non-small cell lung cancer.

This clonotype is medium-sized (0.01 to 0.1%). The J gene is TRBJ1-1, the V gene TRBV6-1; 9 nucleotides align to TRBD1. The germline V gene encodes CDR1 MNHNS and CDR2 SASEGT. The trim removed 1 base at V and 4 bases at J, leaving 1 base unmatched. The CDR3 loop spans 14 amino acids. CDR3 amino acids: CASSEGQGGTEAFF. In nucleotides, the CDR3 is TGTGCCAGCAGTGAAGGACAGGGGGGCACTGAAGCTTTCTTT.

This clonotype is judged medium-sized. This chain joins TRBV7-9 and TRBJ1-1; D is possibly TRBD1 (6 bases). In germline, CDR1 is SEHNR, CDR2 FQNEAQ (reference sequence). V dropped 0 bases and J dropped 0 bases, with 8 bases sitting between them. The CDR3 length is 15 residues. The CDR3 DNA is TGTGCCAGCAGCTTAGCCGACAGGATGAACACTGAAGCTTTCTTT. This codes for CASSLADRMNTEAFF.

This clonotype counts as large. The chain couples TRBV7-3 to TRBJ2-3; 7 nucleotides align to TRBD2. The germline V gene encodes CDR1 SGHTA and CDR2 FQGTGA. This CDR3 has 13 residues. V was clipped by 5 bases and J by 10 bases; unmatched bases: 9. The DNA for the CDR3 is TGTGCCAGCAGCAAAGATACTAGCGAAGCGCAGTATTTT. Translating gives CASSKDTSEAQYF.

The chain uses TRBV2 and TRBJ2-2, with 8 positions matching TRBD2. The J segment lost 4 bases and the V segment lost 4 bases, leaving 5 bases of the junction unmatched. Germline CDR1 is SNHLY and CDR2 is FYNNEI. This CDR3 has 15 amino acids. The DNA for the CDR3 is TGTGCCAGCAGTGGAAGGACTAGCAGCACCGGGGAGCTGTTTTTT. The encoded protein is CASSGRTSSTGELFF.

Many counts were recorded for this clonotype. The V call is TRBV6-2 or TRBV6-3, the J call TRBJ2-1, with a possible D match to TRBD1 (6 bases). Germline V CDR1 and CDR2: MNHEY, SVGEGT. V lost 7 bases, J lost 4 bases, and 14 bases lay in between. This CDR3 contains 14 residues. CDR3 region: CASNDVQGYNEQFF. The CDR3 nucleotides are TGTGCCAGCAATGATGTACAGGGATACAATGAGCAGTTCTTC.

In its sample, this clonotype was seen many times. The chain employs TRBV11-2 and TRBJ2-5, with TRBD2 matching 8 bases. Germline V gene sequence: CDR1 SGHAT, CDR2 FQNNGV. The CDR3 has 15 residues. With 5 bases clipped from V and 5 bases from J, the junction kept 10 bases outside the gene matches. DNA of the CDR3: TGTGCCAGCAGCACTGGGACTAGATTATCGGAGACCCAGTACTTC. Its protein is CASSTGTRLSETQYF.

This clonotype was seen only a few times. J is TRBJ1-5 and V is TRBV27, with 7 bases identical to TRBD1. CDR3 size: 15 residues. V was pared by 4 bases and J by 3 bases, with 6 bases of the junction left unmatched. From germline, CDR1 is MNHEY and CDR2 SMNVEV (reference sequence). This CDR3 is CASSSVDRDNQPQHF. Here the CDR3 DNA reads TGTGCCAGCAGTTCCGTCGACAGGGACAATCAGCCCCAGCATTTT.